The T cell receptor beta chain under discussion was sequenced for a study of shared clonotypes between healthy human individuals. Study summary: Participating donors consisted of a couple of women and a few men aged 18 to 49.

The assay was run at deep level. TCRdb keeps only in-frame clones here, not all; method: immunoSEQ multiplex PCR. The sample lists roughly 2.5 million clones, more than 80% seen once, with around 0.15% in the top ten. Looked up from germline, CDR1 is SGHTA and CDR2 is FQGNSA. This CDR3 comprises 13 residues. V gave up 4 bases and J gave up 8 bases; unmatched junction bases: 7. The receptor was isolated from a man in his late teens or twenties in good health. Source material: naive CD4+ T cells sorted from blood. Noted subset: CD45RA+ positively selected. The gene calls are TRBV7-2 and TRBJ1-2; 7 bases align to TRBD1. CDR3 sequence reads: CASSSQGVEGYTF. DNA of the CDR3: TGTGCCAGCAGCTCCCAGGGGGTAGAGGGCTACACCTTC.